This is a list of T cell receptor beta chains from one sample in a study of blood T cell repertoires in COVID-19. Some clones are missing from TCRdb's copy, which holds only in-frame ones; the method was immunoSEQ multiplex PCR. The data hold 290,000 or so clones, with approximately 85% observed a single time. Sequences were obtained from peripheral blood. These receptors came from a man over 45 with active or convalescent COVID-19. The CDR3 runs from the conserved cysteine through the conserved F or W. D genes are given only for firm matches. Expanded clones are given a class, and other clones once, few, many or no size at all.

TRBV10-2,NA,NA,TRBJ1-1,TGCGCCACCGCAAGCAGGGTAAACACTGAAGCTTTCTTT,CATASRVNTEAFF
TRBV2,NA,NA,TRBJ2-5,TGTGCCAGCAGGCCTTACAGGGCAGAGACCCAGTACTTC,CASRPYRAETQYF
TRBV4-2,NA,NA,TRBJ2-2,TGTGCCAGCAGCCCGGACACCGGGGAGCTGTTTTTT,CASSPDTGELFF
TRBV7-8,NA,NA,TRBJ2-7,TGTGCCAGCAGTCAAGGCGATGCGGGGACCTACGAGCAGTACTTC,CASSQGDAGTYEQYF
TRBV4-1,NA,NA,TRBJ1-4,TGCGCCAGCAGCCAAGAGGCGATCGGGGGGCGAGAAAAACTGTTTTTT,CASSQEAIGGREKLFF
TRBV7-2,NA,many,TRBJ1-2,TGTGCCAGCAGCTTGGACAGTAACTATGGCTACACCTTC,CASSLDSNYGYTF
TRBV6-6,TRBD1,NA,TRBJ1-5,TGTGCCAGCAGATCCCGACAGGGGGCGAATCAGCCCCAGCATTTT,CASRSRQGANQPQHF
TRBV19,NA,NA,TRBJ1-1,TGTGCCAGTTCAAACCCAGGGGAAGCATATGGGACTGAAGCTTTCTTT,CASSNPGEAYGTEAFF
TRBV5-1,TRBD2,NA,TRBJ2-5,TGCGCCAGCAGCTGGCCGCCGGGGGTAGCGGGAGACCAAGAGACCCAGTACTTC,CASSWPPGVAGDQETQYF
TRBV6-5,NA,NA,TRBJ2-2,TGTGCCAGCAGTTATGGTGGGAGAGAAACCGGGGAGCTGTTTTTT,CASSYGGRETGELFF
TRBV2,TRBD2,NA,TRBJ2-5,TGTGCCAGCAGTTTAGCGGGAAGGGAGACCCAGTACTTC,CASSLAGRETQYF
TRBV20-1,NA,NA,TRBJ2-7,TGCAGTGCCAGTGGTGAGACACGGACTTACGAGCAGTACTTC,CSASGETRTYEQYF
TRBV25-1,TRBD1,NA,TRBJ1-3,TGTGCCAGCAGTCCGATTACCGGGGACAGGGGTGGAAACACCATATATTTT,CASSPITGDRGGNTIYF
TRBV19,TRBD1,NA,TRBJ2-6,TGTGCCAGTAGTAGGGGACAGGGGATGAGCTCTGGGGCCAACGTCCTGACTTTC,CASSRGQGMSSGANVLTF
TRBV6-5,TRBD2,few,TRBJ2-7,TGTGCCAGCAGTTACGAGACTAGCGGGCGTTACGAGCAGTACTTC,CASSYETSGRYEQYF
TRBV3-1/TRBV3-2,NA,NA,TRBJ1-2,TGTGCCAGCAGCCCCCTGGGGTGGGGGGGCGGCCACGGCGGCTACACCTTC,CASSPLGWGGGHGGYTF
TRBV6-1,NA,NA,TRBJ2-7,TGTGCCAGCAGTGAATCTGGAGCCTATTCCTACGAGCAGTACTTC,CASSESGAYSYEQYF
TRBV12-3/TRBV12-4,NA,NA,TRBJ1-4,TGTGCCAGCAGTTTACCGGGGTTCAAAAAACTGTTTTTT,CASSLPGFKKLFF
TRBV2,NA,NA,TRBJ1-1,TGTGCCAGCAGAGCGGAGGGAACTGAAGCTTTCTTT,CASRAEGTEAFF
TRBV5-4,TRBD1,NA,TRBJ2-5,TGTGCCAGCAGCTTGTTTGGTCGACAGGGGATGGAGACCCAGTACTTC,CASSLFGRQGMETQYF
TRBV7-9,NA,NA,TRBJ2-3,TGTGCCAGCAGCTCCCCAGAGACAGCATCAGGGACAGATACGCAGTATTTT,CASSSPETASGTDTQYF
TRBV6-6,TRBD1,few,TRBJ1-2,TGTGCCAGCAGAGAGGGGGCGTTTTGGGGCTACACCTTC,CASREGAFWGYTF
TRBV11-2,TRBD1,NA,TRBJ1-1,TGTGCCAGCAGCTTGACAGGGCTCGGCACTGAAGCTTTCTTT,CASSLTGLGTEAFF
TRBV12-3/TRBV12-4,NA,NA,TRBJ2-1,TGTGCCAGCAGTTTAATCGGGGACAATGAGCAGTTCTTC,CASSLIGDNEQFF
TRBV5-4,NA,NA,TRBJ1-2,TGTGCCAGCAGCTTGGGACTCAGGGGAGATGTGGAAGGCTACACCTTC,CASSLGLRGDVEGYTF
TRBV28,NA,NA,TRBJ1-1,TGTGCCAGCAGTTTAGGGGCGGGGGGCAGAACTGAAGCTTTCTTT,CASSLGAGGRTEAFF
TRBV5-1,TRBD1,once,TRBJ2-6,TGCGCCAGCGACAGGGGTTCTGGGGCCAACGTCCTGACTTTC,CASDRGSGANVLTF
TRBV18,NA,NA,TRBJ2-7,TGTGCCAGCTCACCACTCCCTATGCACGAGCAGTACTTC,CASSPLPMHEQYF
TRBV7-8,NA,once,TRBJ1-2,TGTGCCAGCAGCTTAGAGAGGCGAAGGAACTATGGCTACACCTTC,CASSLERRRNYGYTF
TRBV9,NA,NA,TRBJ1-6,TGTGCCAGCAGTGAGGACACAGCCAATAATTCACCCCTCCACTTT,CASSEDTANNSPLHF
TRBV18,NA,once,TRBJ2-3,TGTGCCAGCTCACCACCGTCAGGGACAGATACGCAGTATTTT,CASSPPSGTDTQYF
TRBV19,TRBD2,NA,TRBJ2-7,TGTGCCAGTAGTTCCCGACTAGCGACCTACGAGCAGTACTTC,CASSSRLATYEQYF
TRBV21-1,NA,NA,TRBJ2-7,TGTGCCAGCAGCGGCGACAGGGGGCTCGAGCAGTACTTC,CASSGDRGLEQYF
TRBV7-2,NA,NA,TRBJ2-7,TGTGCCAGCAGCTTGCTGTCCGGGTACGAGCAGTACTTC,CASSLLSGYEQYF
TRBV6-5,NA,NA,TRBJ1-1,TGTGCCAGCAGTTACGGGGGCGAGGTTACTGAAGCTTTCTTT,CASSYGGEVTEAFF
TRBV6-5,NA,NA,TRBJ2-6,TGTGCCAGCAGAGGGGCTGGGGCCAACGTCCTGACTTTC,CASRGAGANVLTF
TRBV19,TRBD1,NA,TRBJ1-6,TGTGCCAGTAGCACTGGACAGGACAATTCACCCCTCCACTTT,CASSTGQDNSPLHF
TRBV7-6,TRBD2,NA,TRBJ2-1,TGTGCCAGCAGCTGGCTAGCGGGAGGGTCGAGTGAGCAGTTCTTC,CASSWLAGGSSEQFF
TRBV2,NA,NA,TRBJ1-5,TGTGCCAGCAGCCTCCTCCTCAGCAATCAGCCCCAGCATTTT,CASSLLLSNQPQHF
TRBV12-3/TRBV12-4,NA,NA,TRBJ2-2,TGTGCCAGCAGTTGGGGGGCCGGGGAGCTGTTTTTT,CASSWGAGELFF
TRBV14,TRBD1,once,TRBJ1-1,TGTGCCAGCAGCCCTAGAAATAGACAGGGGGTCTTGAACACTGAAGCTTTCTTT,CASSPRNRQGVLNTEAFF
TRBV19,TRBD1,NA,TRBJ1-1,TGTGCCAGTAGTATGCGGGACAGGGGGTTTTCGGCTTTCTTT,CASSMRDRGFSAFF
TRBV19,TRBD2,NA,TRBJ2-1,TGTGCCAGTGCCGGGACTAGCTTCAAAAGCTCCTACAATGAGCAGTTCTTC,CASAGTSFKSSYNEQFF
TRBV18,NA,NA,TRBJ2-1,TGTGCCAGCTCACCAAGACCTAGTGGAAATCGACCATATTCACACGGGTACAATGAGCAGTTCTTC,CASSPRPSGNRPYSHGYNEQFF
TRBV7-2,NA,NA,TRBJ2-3,TGTGCCAGCAGCCCATTCGGCAGGGTCTCAGATACGCAGTATTTT,CASSPFGRVSDTQYF
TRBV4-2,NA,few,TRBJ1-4,TGTGCCAGCAGCCAAGTTTCAAGGGGCACTAATGAAAAACTGTTTTTT,CASSQVSRGTNEKLFF